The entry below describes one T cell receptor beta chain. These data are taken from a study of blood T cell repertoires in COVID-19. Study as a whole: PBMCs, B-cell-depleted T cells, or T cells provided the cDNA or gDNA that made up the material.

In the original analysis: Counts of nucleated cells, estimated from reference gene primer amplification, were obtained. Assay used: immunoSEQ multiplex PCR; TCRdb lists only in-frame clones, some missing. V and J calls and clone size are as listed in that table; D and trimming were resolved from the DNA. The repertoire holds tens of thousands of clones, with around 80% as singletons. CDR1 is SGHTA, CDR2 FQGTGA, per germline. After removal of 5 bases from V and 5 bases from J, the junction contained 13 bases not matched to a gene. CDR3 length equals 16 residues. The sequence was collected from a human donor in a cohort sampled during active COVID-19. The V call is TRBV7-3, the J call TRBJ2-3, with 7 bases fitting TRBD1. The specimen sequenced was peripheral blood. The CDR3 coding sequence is TGTGCCAGCAGCCCACGAGGACAGGCTGGGGGAGATACGCAGTATTTT. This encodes CASSPRGQAGGDTQYF.